This TCR beta chain was sequenced during a study of CD8+CD57+ T cells in acquired aplastic anemia. For the study at large: The average for DNA from sorted CD4+ and CD8+ cells was roughly 3 ug. Study-level points and caveats: Patients and controls were not found to differ significantly in CD8+ Simpson's diversity.

Before being chosen for sequencing, patients had shown CD8+CD57+ cell expansion by flow cytometry. Blood samples were obtained from patients who had received no prior therapy. Deletions cut 4 bases from V and 7 bases from J, with 19 bases between. Germline V lookup: CDR1 SQVTM, CDR2 ANQGSEA. CDR3 size: 15 residues. Genomic DNA, the template, was used for profiling of the TCR beta VDJ and CDR3. TCRdb re-derived calls from the reads in MiXCR, one entry per CDR3 protein. The data show 200,000 to 250,000 distinct CDR3 sequences, around three fifths seen once. Regarding this clonotype: Antigen: not known.

The J gene is TRBJ1-4, the V gene TRBV29-1, with a weak D call TRBD1 (6 bases). The receptor was derived from a human donor with aplastic anemia. The sample comprised sorted CD4+, CD8+, or CD8+CD57+ T cells (not recorded which) from PBMCs. The CDR3 sequence is CSVGPPGTTGEKLFF. The CDR3 nucleotides read TGCAGCGTTGGGCCCCCAGGGACAACGGGTGAAAAACTGTTTTTT. Combining the CDR3 with reference TRBV29-1 and TRBJ1-4 gives the whole variable domain SAVISQKPSRDICQRGTSLTIQCQVDSQVTMMFWYRQQPGQSLTLIATANQGSEATYESGFVIDKFPISRPNLTFSTLTVSNMSPEDSSIYLCSVGPPGTTGEKLFFGSGTQLSVL.